The T cell receptor (beta chain) described here comes from a study of blood T cell repertoires in COVID-19. In the study's own analysis: It was from reference gene primer amplification that nucleated cell counts were estimated. Here immunoSEQ multiplex PCR was the method, and the copy in TCRdb shows in-frame clones only, minus some. V and J calls and clone size are as listed in that table; D and trimming were resolved from the DNA. The sample yields around 250,000 clones, around 80% seen once. V was cut by 4 bases and J by 2 bases, with 16 bases left in between. Germline CDR1 SGDLS, CDR2 YYNGEE. The CDR3 covers 15 residues.

The sequenced material came from peripheral blood. This clonotype was obtained from a woman younger than 30 with acute or convalescent COVID-19. The chain is built from TRBV9 and TRBJ2-7; a possible D gene is TRBD1 (5 bases). The CDR3 sequence: CASSPNGGATYEQYF. The CDR3 DNA reads as TGTGCCAGCAGCCCCAACGGTGGGGCAACCTACGAGCAGTACTTC. The entire variable domain, with the rest obtained from reference TRBV9 and TRBJ2-7, is as follows: DSGVTQTPKHLITATGQRVTLRCSPRSGDLSVYWYQQSLDQGLQFLIQYYNGEERAKGNILERFSAQQFPDLHSELNLSSLELGDSALYFCASSPNGGATYEQYFGPGTRLTVT.